Sequencing of this T cell receptor (beta chain) was carried out in a study of blood T cell repertoires in COVID-19. Study-level background: COVID-19 samples from acute and convalescent phases originated in the United States, Italy and Spain. T cells, B-cell-depleted T cells, or PBMCs provided the cDNA or gDNA that served as material.

In the authors' workflow: Estimation of nucleated cell counts was performed using reference gene primer amplification. Generated by immunoSEQ multiplex PCR, the TCRdb table keeps only in-frame clones and is missing some. V, J and clone size are those of that table, while D and trimming were read from the DNA. This sample has about 210,000 clones, with about 91% found just once. Sequenced: peripheral blood. The origin of this receptor is a woman aged 40 to 55 with acute or convalescent COVID-19.

The CDR3 region has the DNA TGTGCCAGCTCACCCTCAAGCGTTTTGGAAACCCAGTACTTC. It yields the protein CASSPSSVLETQYF. The V and J genes are TRBV18 and TRBJ2-5; no clear D. This CDR3 region has 14 residues. Trimming removed 3 bases at V and 8 bases at J, with 16 bases between. Germline-derived CDR1 and CDR2 are KGHSH and LQKENI.